The 7 T cell receptor beta chains given below trace back to one sample, sequenced in a study of OX40 agonist ivuxolimab in advanced cancers. The assay was immunoSEQ multiplex PCR, and TCRdb's table has in-frame clones only and misses some. The sample lists roughly 74,000 clones; around 86% were seen once. Sequencing was performed on CD4+ or CD8+ T cells sorted from blood, taken in a trial of the OX40 agonist ivuxolimab. These receptors all stem from an adult with an advanced solid tumor such as melanoma, head and neck, liver or kidney cancer.

The CDR3 coding sequence is TGTGCCAGCAGCTTGGCCCGGGGCGAAGCTTTCTTT. Its translation is CASSLARGEAFF. V usage is TRBV5-4 and J usage is TRBJ1-1; possible D gene TRBD1, 5 bases. Germline V gene lookup returns CDR1 SGHNT and CDR2 YYREEE (reference sequence). The CDR3 is 12 amino acids. V gave up 0 bases and J gave up 8 bases, with 8 bases separating them.

Only a few counts were recorded for this clone. The chain links TRBV7-6 to TRBJ1-1, with D hard to call. The CDR3 sequence is 13 residues long. Germline V CDR1 and CDR2: SGHVS, FNYEAQ. V was shortened by 8 bases and J by 1 base, with 11 bases between the two germline ends. The CDR3 DNA sequence: TGTGCCAGCTCTCTAGAGCGGAACACTGAAGCTTTCTTT. Translating it yields CASSLERNTEAFF.

The CDR3 region has the DNA TGTGCCTGGAGTAGATTACACAGGGAAATTGGCTACGAGCAGTACTTC. This codes for CAWSRLHREIGYEQYF. The gene calls are TRBV30 and TRBJ2-7; the D gene is possibly TRBD1 (6 bases). V shed 2 bases and J shed 3 bases, with 20 bases lying between them. Germline CDR1 GTSNPN, CDR2 SVGIG (reference sequence). CDR3 length: 16 residues. The complete variable domain, with remaining parts taken from reference TRBV30 and TRBJ2-7, reads SQTIHQWPATLVQPVGSPLSLECTVEGTSNPNLYWYRQAAGRGLQLLFYSVGIGQISSEVPQNLSASRPQDRQFILSSKKLLLSDSGFYLCAWSRLHREIGYEQYFGPGTRLTVT.

The rearrangement joins TRBV9 to TRBJ1-3; 8 bases map to TRBD1. The CDR3 covers 16 residues. V lost 0 bases, J lost 3 bases, and 5 bases stayed unmatched. Germline V gene lookup returns CDR1 SGDLS and CDR2 YYNGEE. CDR3 in DNA: TGTGCCAGCAGCGTAGCTCAGGGGGCAATTGGAAACACCATATATTTT. This translates into CASSVAQGAIGNTIYF.

The rearrangement joins TRBV12-5 to TRBJ2-5; no clear D. The CDR3 is made up of 11 amino acids. V was shortened by 5 bases and J by 4 bases, with 5 bases between the two germline ends. Germline values: CDR1 LGHNT, CDR2 FRNRAP. This CDR3 reads CASGPRETQYF. As DNA, the CDR3 is TGTGCTAGTGGTCCGAGAGAGACCCAGTACTTC. The entire variable domain, with the rest obtained from reference TRBV12-5 and TRBJ2-5, is as follows: DARVTQTPRHKVTEMGQEVTMRCQPILGHNTVFWYRQTMMQGLELLAYFRNRAPLDDSGMPKDRFSAEMPDATLATLKIQPSEPRDSAVYFCASGPRETQYFGPGTRLLVL.

This rearrangement joins TRBV28 to TRBJ1-5; 12 bases are a match to TRBD1. V was clipped by 1 base and J by 5 bases; unmatched bases: 3. The CDR3 is 16 residues long. CDR1 is MDHEN and CDR2 is SYDVKM in the germline V gene. DNA of the CDR3: TGTGCCAGCAGTTTATCTGGGACAGGGGGCCATCAGCCCCAGCATTTT. The encoded protein is CASSLSGTGGHQPQHF.

The chain links TRBV5-1 to TRBJ2-7; 10 bases are shared with TRBD2. From germline, CDR1 is SGHRS and CDR2 YFSETQ. V lost 2 bases to trimming and J lost 1 base; unmatched junction nucleotides: 12. CDR3 size: 18 residues. The DNA for the CDR3 is TGCGCCAGCAGCTTAGAAGCGGGAGGGCCGTTTGGTTCCTACGAGCAGTACTTC. It is translated as CASSLEAGGPFGSYEQYF.